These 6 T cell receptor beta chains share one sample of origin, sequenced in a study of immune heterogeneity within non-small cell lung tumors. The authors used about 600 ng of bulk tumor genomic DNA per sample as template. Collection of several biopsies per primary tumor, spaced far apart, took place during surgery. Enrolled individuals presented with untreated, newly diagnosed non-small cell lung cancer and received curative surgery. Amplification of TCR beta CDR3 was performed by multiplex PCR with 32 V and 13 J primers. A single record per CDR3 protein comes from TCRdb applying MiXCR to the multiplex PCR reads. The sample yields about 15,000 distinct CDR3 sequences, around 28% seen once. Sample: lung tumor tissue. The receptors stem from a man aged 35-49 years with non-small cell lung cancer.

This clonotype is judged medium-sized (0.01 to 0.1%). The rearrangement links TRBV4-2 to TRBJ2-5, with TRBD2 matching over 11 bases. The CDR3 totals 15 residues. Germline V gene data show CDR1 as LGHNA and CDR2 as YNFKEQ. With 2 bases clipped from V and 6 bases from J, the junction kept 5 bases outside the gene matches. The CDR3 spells CASSQTSGSIKTQYF. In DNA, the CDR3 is TGTGCCAGCAGCCAAACTAGCGGGAGTATAAAGACCCAGTACTTC.

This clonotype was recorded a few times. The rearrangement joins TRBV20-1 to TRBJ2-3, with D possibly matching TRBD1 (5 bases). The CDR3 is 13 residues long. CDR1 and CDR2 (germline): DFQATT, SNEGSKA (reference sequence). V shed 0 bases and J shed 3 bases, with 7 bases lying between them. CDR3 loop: CSARDQGTDTQYF. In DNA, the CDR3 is TGCAGTGCTAGAGATCAGGGTACAGATACGCAGTATTTT.

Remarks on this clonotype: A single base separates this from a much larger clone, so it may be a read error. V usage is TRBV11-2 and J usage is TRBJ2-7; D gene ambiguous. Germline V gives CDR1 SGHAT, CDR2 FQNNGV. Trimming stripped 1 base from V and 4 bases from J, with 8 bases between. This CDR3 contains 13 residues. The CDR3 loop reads CASSLGVSYEQYF. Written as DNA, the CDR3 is TGTGCCAGCAGCTTAGGTGTGAGTTACGAGCAGTACTTC.

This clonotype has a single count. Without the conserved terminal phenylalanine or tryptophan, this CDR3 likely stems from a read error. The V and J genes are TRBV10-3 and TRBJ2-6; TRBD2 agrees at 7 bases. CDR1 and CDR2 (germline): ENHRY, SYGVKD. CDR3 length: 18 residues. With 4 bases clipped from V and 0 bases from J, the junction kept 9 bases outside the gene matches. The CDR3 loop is CAISGVSGGNSGANVLTL. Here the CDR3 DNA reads TGTGCCATCAGTGGGGTATCGGGAGGTAACTCTGGGGCCAACGTCCTGACTTTG.

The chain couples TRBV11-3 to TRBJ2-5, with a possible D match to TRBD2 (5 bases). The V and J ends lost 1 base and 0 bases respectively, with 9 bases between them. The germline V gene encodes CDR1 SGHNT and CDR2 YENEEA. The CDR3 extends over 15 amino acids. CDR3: CASSLGLGDQETQYF. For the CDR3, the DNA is TGTGCCAGCAGCTTAGGTCTCGGGGACCAAGAGACCCAGTACTTC.

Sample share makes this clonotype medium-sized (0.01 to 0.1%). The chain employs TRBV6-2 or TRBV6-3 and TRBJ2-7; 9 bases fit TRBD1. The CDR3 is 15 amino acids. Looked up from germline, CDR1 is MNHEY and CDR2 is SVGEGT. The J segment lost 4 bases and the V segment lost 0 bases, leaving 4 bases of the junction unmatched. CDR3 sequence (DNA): TGTGCCAGCAGTTACTCGACAGGGGGGAGATACGAGCAGTACTTC. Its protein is CASSYSTGGRYEQYF.